The rows below give T cell receptor beta chains drawn from one sample of a study of shared clonotypes between healthy human individuals. The assay was immunoSEQ multiplex PCR, and TCRdb's table has in-frame clones only and misses some. In the table there are roughly 2.2 million clones, just over 90% of which are singletons. Sequencing used naive CD4+ T cells from PBMCs. The source is a man younger than 30 in good health. Some clones in this sample may be carry-over from other donors' samples. Each CDR3 is given without its conserved first and last residue. Fields, in order: V gene, J gene, clone size, CDR3 protein. Rows may omit the clone size; those that give it use once, few, many or a size class.

v_call: TRBV7-8
j_call: TRBJ1-2
clone_size: NA
cdr3_aa: ASIPDRTGYGYT

v_call: TRBV4-3
j_call: TRBJ2-7
clone_size: NA
cdr3_aa: ASSQEARTYYEQY

v_call: TRBV7-9
j_call: TRBJ2-7
clone_size: NA
cdr3_aa: ASRRTGSYEQY

v_call: TRBV5-5
j_call: TRBJ1-5
clone_size: few
cdr3_aa: ASSLVTGGNQPQH

v_call: TRBV7-3
j_call: TRBJ1-2
clone_size: NA
cdr3_aa: ASSRKGGYGYT

v_call: TRBV19
j_call: TRBJ2-7
clone_size: once
cdr3_aa: ASSIVTEGTGSGHEQY

v_call: TRBV11-3
j_call: TRBJ2-7
clone_size: NA
cdr3_aa: ASSLGGRAPGEQY

v_call: TRBV2
j_call: TRBJ2-3
clone_size: NA
cdr3_aa: ASKLRQAADTQY

v_call: TRBV7-3
j_call: TRBJ2-1
clone_size: NA
cdr3_aa: ASSSQAGGEGEQF

v_call: TRBV4-2
j_call: TRBJ1-1
clone_size: NA
cdr3_aa: ASSQTLSRSNTEAF

v_call: TRBV29-1
j_call: TRBJ2-7
clone_size: NA
cdr3_aa: SARGQGVSYEQY

v_call: TRBV11-2
j_call: TRBJ2-7
clone_size: NA
cdr3_aa: ASSLRGARGADEQY

v_call: TRBV28
j_call: TRBJ2-1
clone_size: NA
cdr3_aa: ASSWRARSYNEQF

v_call: TRBV5-1
j_call: TRBJ2-1
clone_size: once
cdr3_aa: ASSQHGRTGGYNEQF

v_call: TRBV5-1
j_call: TRBJ2-7
clone_size: NA
cdr3_aa: ASSIGGSYEQY

v_call: TRBV4-1
j_call: TRBJ2-1
clone_size: NA
cdr3_aa: ASSQTGPQGPGTYNEQF

v_call: TRBV28
j_call: TRBJ2-3
clone_size: NA
cdr3_aa: ASSRELTGGMYTQY

v_call: TRBV4-1
j_call: TRBJ1-3
clone_size: NA
cdr3_aa: ASSQAQGADTIY

v_call: TRBV5-1
j_call: TRBJ2-3
clone_size: NA
cdr3_aa: ASSSSGAFLDTQY

v_call: TRBV6-1
j_call: TRBJ2-1
clone_size: NA
cdr3_aa: ASSESLLAGVSYNEQF

v_call: TRBV7-6
j_call: TRBJ1-1
clone_size: NA
cdr3_aa: ASSRTVNTEAF

v_call: TRBV5-1
j_call: TRBJ1-5
clone_size: NA
cdr3_aa: ASSLGVAENQPQH

v_call: TRBV6-5
j_call: TRBJ1-2
clone_size: NA
cdr3_aa: ASSQAGYGYT

v_call: TRBV4-1
j_call: TRBJ2-2
clone_size: NA
cdr3_aa: ASSLNPRRELTGELF

v_call: TRBV5-8
j_call: TRBJ1-1
clone_size: NA
cdr3_aa: ASSSPGYTEAF

v_call: TRBV7-3
j_call: TRBJ2-2
clone_size: NA
cdr3_aa: ASGRANTGELF

v_call: TRBV7-9
j_call: TRBJ1-1
clone_size: NA
cdr3_aa: ASSPDRGGTEAF

v_call: TRBV7-3
j_call: TRBJ2-6
clone_size: NA
cdr3_aa: ASSAEGGANVLT

v_call: TRBV6-5
j_call: TRBJ2-7
clone_size: few
cdr3_aa: ASTSTGASYEQY

v_call: TRBV29-1
j_call: TRBJ2-1
clone_size: NA
cdr3_aa: SVRREASYNEQF

v_call: TRBV7-9
j_call: TRBJ1-5
clone_size: NA
cdr3_aa: AVQTGQGVSNQPQH

v_call: TRBV30
j_call: TRBJ1-3
clone_size: NA
cdr3_aa: AWRSWKVGNTIY

v_call: TRBV18
j_call: TRBJ1-4
clone_size: NA
cdr3_aa: ASSVDGEKLF

v_call: TRBV5-1
j_call: TRBJ1-2
clone_size: few
cdr3_aa: ASSLVQGAYGYT

v_call: TRBV5-8
j_call: TRBJ1-3
clone_size: once
cdr3_aa: ASSFDSSGNTIY

v_call: TRBV5-4
j_call: TRBJ1-1
clone_size: NA
cdr3_aa: ASSLAGDCGTEAF

v_call: TRBV11-2
j_call: TRBJ1-2
clone_size: NA
cdr3_aa: ASSPPGTRNYGYT

v_call: TRBV30
j_call: TRBJ2-5
clone_size: NA
cdr3_aa: ARSRGRGETQY

v_call: TRBV27
j_call: TRBJ2-4
clone_size: NA
cdr3_aa: ASSSRTALAKNIQY

v_call: TRBV7-9
j_call: TRBJ2-2
clone_size: NA
cdr3_aa: ASSFVASAGELF